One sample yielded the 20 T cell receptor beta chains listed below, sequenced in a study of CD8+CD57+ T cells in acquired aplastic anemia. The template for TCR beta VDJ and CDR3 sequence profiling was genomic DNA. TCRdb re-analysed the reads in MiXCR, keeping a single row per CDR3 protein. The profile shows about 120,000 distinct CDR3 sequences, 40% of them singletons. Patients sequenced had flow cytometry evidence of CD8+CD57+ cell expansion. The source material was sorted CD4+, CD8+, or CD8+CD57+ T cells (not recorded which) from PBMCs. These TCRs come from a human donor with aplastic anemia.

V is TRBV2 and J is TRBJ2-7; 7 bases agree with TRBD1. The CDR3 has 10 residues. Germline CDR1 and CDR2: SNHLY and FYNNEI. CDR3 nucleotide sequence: TGTGCCAGCAGTCCCGACAGGGTTGAAGTC. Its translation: CASSPDRVEV.

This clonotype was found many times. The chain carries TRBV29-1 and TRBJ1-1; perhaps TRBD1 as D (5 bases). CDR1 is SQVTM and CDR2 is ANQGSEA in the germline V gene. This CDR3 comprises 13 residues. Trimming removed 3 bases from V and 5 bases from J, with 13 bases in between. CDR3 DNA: TGCAGCGTTGATCACGGGGGTCTAACTGAAGCTTTCTTT. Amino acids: CSVDHGGLTEAFF.

This CDR3 is CATSGTANTEAFF. The CDR3, as DNA: TGTGCCACCAGTGGGACAGCTAACACTGAAGCTTTCTTT. The chain recombines TRBV24-1 with TRBJ1-1, with a tentative D call TRBD1 (6 bases). Germline V CDR1 and CDR2: KGHDR, SFDVKD. The ends were cut back, 5 bases at V and 2 bases at J, with 8 bases in the middle. The CDR3 is 13 residues long.

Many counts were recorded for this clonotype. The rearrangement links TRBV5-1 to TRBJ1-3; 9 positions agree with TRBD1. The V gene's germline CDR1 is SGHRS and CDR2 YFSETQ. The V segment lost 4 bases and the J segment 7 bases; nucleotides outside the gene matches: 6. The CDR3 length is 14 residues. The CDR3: CASSPNGQGNTIYF. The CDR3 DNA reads TGCGCCAGCAGCCCGAATGGACAGGGGAACACCATATATTTT. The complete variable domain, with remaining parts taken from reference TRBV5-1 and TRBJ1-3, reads KAGVTQTPRYLIKTRGQQVTLSCSPISGHRSVSWYQQTPGQGLQFLFEYFSETQRNKGNFPGRFSGRQFSNSRSEMNVSTLELGDSALYLCASSPNGQGNTIYFGEGSWLTVV.

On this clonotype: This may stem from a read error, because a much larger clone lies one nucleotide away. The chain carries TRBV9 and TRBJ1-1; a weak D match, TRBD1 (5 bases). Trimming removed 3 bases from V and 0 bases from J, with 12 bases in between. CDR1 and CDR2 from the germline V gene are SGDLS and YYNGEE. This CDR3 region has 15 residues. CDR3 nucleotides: TGTGCCAGCAGCGCCTTGGGAGGGGTGAACACTGAAGCTTTCTTT. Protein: CASSALGGVNTEAFF. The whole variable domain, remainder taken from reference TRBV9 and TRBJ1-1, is DSGVTQTPKHLITATGQRVTLRCSPRSGDLSVYWYQQSLDQGLQFLIQYYNGEERAKGNILERFSAQQFPDLHSELNLSSLELGDSALYFCASSALGGVNTEAFFGQGTRLTVV.

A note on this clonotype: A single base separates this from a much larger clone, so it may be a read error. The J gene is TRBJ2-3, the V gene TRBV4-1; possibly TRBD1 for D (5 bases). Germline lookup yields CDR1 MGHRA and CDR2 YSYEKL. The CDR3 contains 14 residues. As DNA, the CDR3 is TGCGCCAGCAGCCAAGCTCGGTCCACAGGTACGCAGTATTTT. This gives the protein CASSQARSTGTQYF.

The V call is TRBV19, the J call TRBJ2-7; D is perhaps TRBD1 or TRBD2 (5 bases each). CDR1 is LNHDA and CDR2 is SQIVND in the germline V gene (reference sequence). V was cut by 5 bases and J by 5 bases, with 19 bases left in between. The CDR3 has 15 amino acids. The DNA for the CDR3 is TGTGCCAGTAGTTCATTGGTGTGGGACCCCGACGAGCAGTACTTC. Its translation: CASSSLVWDPDEQYF.

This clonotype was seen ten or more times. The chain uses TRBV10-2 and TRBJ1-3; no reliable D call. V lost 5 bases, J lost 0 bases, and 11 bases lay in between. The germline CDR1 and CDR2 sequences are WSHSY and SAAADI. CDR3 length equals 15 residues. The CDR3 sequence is CASSIRVFSGNTIYF. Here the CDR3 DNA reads TGCGCCAGCAGTATTAGAGTATTCTCTGGAAACACCATATATTTT.

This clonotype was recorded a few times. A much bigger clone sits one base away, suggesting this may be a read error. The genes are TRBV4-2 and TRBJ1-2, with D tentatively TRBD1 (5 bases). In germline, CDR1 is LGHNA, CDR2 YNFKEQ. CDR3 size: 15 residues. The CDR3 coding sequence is TGTGCCCGCAGCCTTAATCAGGGAAGTAACTATGGCTACACCTTC. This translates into CARSLNQGSNYGYTF.

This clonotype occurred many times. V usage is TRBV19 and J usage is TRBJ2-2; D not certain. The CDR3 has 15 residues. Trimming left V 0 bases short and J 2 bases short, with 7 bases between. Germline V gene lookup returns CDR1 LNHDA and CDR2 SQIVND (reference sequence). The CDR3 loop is CASSIDLYNTGELFF. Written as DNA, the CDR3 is TGTGCCAGTAGTATAGATCTATATAACACCGGGGAGCTGTTTTTT.

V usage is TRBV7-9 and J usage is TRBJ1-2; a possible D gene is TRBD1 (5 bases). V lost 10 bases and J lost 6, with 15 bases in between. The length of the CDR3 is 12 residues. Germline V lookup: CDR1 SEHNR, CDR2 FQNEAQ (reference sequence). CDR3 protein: CAINSRGDGYTF. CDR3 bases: TGTGCCATCAATAGCCGAGGGGATGGCTACACCTTC.

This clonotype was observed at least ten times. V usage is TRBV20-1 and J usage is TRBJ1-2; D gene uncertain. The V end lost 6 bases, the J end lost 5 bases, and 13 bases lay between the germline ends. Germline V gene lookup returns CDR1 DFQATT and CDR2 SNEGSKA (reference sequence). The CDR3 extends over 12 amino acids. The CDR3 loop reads CSAPAAGYGYTF. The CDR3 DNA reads TGCAGTGCGCCCGCAGCGGGGTATGGCTACACCTTC.

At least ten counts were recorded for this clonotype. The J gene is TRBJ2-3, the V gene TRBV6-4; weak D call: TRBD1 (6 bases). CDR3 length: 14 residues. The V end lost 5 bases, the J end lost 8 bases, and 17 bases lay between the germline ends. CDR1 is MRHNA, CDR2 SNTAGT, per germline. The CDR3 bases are TGTGCCAGCAGTCCAAACAGGGAGTCTAGTACGCAGTATTTT. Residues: CASSPNRESSTQYF.

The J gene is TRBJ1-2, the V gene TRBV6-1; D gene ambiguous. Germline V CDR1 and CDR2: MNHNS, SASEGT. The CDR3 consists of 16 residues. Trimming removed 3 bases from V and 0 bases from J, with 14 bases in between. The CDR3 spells CASSESLGSTNYGYTF. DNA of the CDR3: TGTGCCAGCAGTGAGTCGTTGGGGTCGACTAACTATGGCTACACCTTC.

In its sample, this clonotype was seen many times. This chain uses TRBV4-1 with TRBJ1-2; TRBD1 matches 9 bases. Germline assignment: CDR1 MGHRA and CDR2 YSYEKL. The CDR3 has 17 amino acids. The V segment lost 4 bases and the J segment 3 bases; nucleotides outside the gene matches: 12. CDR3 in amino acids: CASSPTETTGGYYGYTF. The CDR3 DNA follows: TGCGCCAGCAGCCCCACGGAAACTACAGGGGGCTACTATGGCTACACCTTC.

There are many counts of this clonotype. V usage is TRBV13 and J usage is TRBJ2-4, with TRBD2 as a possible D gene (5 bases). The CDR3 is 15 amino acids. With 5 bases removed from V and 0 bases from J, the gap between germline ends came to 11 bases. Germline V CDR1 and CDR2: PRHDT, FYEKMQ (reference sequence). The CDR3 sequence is CASSRRGVAKNIQYF. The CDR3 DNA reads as TGTGCCAGCAGCCGCCGGGGAGTAGCCAAAAACATTCAGTACTTC. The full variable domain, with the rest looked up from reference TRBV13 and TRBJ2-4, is AAGVIQSPRHLIKEKRETATLKCYPIPRHDTVYWYQQGPGQDPQFLISFYEKMQSDKGSIPDRFSAQQFSDYHSELNMSSLELGDSALYFCASSRRGVAKNIQYFGAGTRLSVL.

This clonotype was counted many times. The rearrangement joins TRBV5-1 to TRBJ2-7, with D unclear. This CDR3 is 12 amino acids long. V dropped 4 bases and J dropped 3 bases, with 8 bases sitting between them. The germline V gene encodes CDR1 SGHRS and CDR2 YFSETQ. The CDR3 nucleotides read TGCGCCAGCAGCCCCGACCTCTACGAGCAGTACTTC. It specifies CASSPDLYEQYF.

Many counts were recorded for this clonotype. Here the CDR3 reads CASSLMTQSGANVLTF. The CDR3, as DNA: TGTGCCAGCAGCTTAATGACACAGTCTGGGGCCAACGTCCTGACTTTC. The chain joins TRBV13 to TRBJ2-6; D is undetermined. V lost 2 bases and J lost 1, with 9 bases in between. The CDR3 loop spans 16 amino acids. Germline loops: CDR1 PRHDT, CDR2 FYEKMQ (reference sequence).

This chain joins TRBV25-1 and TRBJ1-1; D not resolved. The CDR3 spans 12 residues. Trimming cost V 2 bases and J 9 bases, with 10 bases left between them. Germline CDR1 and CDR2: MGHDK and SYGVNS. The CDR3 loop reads CASSEGRLQAFF. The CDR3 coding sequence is TGTGCCAGCAGTGAAGGTCGGCTCCAAGCTTTCTTT.

CDR3 protein: CASSGQGVHEQYF. The CDR3 coding sequence is TGTGCCAGCAGTGGACAGGGCGTCCACGAGCAGTACTTC. The chain couples TRBV25-1 to TRBJ2-7; 7 bases are a match to TRBD1. V gave up 4 bases and J gave up 5 bases; unmatched junction bases: 5. The CDR3 is made up of 13 amino acids. CDR1 MGHDK and CDR2 SYGVNS come from the germline V gene.